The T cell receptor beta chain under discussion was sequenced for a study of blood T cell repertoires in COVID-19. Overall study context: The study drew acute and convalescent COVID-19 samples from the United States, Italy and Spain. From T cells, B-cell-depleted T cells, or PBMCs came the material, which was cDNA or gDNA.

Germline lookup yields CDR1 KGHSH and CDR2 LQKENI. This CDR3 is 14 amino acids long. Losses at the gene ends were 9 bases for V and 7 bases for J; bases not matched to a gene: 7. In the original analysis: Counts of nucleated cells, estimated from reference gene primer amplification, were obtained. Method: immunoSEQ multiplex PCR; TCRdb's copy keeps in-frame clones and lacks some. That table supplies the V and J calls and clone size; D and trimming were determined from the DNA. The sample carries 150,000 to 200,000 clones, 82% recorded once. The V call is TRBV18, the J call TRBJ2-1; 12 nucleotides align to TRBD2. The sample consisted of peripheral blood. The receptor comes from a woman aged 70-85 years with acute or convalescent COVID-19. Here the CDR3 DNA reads TGTGCCAGTTCCACTAGCGGGGGGAGGAATGAGCAGTTCTTC. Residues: CASSTSGGRNEQFF. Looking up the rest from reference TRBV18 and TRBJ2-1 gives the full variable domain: NAGVMQNPRHLVRRRGQEARLRCSPMKGHSHVYWYRQLPEEGLKFMVYLQKENIIDESGMPKERFSAEFPKEGPSILRIQQVVRGDSAAYFCASSTSGGRNEQFFGPGTRLTVL.